The rows below give T cell receptor beta chains drawn from one sample of a study of T cell responses to AZD1222 COVID-19 vaccine. Clones were read by immunoSEQ multiplex PCR, and TCRdb kept only the in-frame ones, dropping some. The sample lists about 140,000 clones, roughly nine tenths occurring once. The input for sequencing was peripheral blood, taken on day 0 of AZD1222 vaccination. Source of these receptors: an adult in good health. The CDR3 runs from the conserved cysteine through the conserved F or W. The order of the fields is D gene, J gene, clone size, V gene, CDR3 DNA, CDR3 protein. The D gene is left open where the match is weak. Clone size appears in some rows only: once, few, many, or a class for an expanded clone.

>-|TRBJ1-2|-|TRBV6-5
TGTGCCAGCAGAGATGTGGTCTCCTCGGGCTACACCTTC
CASRDVVSSGYTF
>-|TRBJ1-2|-|TRBV4-1
TGCGCCAGCAGCTCGGGGAGGGGGGACTATGGCTACACCTTC
CASSSGRGDYGYTF
>TRBD1|TRBJ1-4|medium-sized|TRBV7-6
TGTGCCAGCAGCTCCGCGGGACAGAAAAATGAAAAACTGTTTTTT
CASSSAGQKNEKLFF
>-|TRBJ1-1|-|TRBV5-1
TGCGCCAGCAGCTTGGCGGTGAACACTGAAGCTTTCTTT
CASSLAVNTEAFF
>-|TRBJ1-4|-|TRBV4-2
TGTGCCAGCAGCCTAGGAGGAAGGGCGAGGGATGAAAAACTGTTTTTT
CASSLGGRARDEKLFF
>-|TRBJ1-2|-|TRBV20-1
TGCAGTGCTAGTGCAGACAACTATGGCTACACCTTC
CSASADNYGYTF
>-|TRBJ1-1|-|TRBV12-3/TRBV12-4
TGTGCCAGCAGTTTAGCGCCGGACATTGGAGCTTTCTTT
CASSLAPDIGAFF
>TRBD2|TRBJ2-7|-|TRBV30
TGTGCCTGGAGTATCCAAGGGGGGACTAGCGCGAGCTACGAGCAGTACTTC
CAWSIQGGTSASYEQYF
>-|TRBJ1-3|-|TRBV11-1
TGTGCCAGCAGCCGCCAGGGTTATGGAAACACCATATATTTT
CASSRQGYGNTIYF
>TRBD1|TRBJ1-2|-|TRBV19
TGTGCCAGTCACGGACAGGGAAGTGGCTACACCTTC
CASHGQGSGYTF
>-|TRBJ2-2|-|TRBV3-1/TRBV3-2
TGTGCCAGCAGCCAAATTTTAAGAATGACCACCGGGGAGCTGTTTTTT
CASSQILRMTTGELFF
>-|TRBJ1-2|-|TRBV27
TGTGCCAGCAGCCTACAGGGTTCGGATGGCTACACCTTC
CASSLQGSDGYTF
>-|TRBJ2-5|-|TRBV7-9
TGTGCCAGCAGCTTAACTGGGGTCGGAGAGACCCAGTACTTC
CASSLTGVGETQYF
>-|TRBJ1-2|-|TRBV4-1
TGCGCCAGCAGCCAAGCGGACGGTCAAGTTGGCTACACCTTC
CASSQADGQVGYTF
>-|TRBJ2-7|-|TRBV7-6
TGTGCCAGCAGCGATGCAACCTACGAGCAGTACTTC
CASSDATYEQYF
>TRBD2|TRBJ2-1|once|TRBV7-3
TGTGCCAGCAGCATTAGCGGGAGTGCGAATGAGCAGTTCTTC
CASSISGSANEQFF
>-|TRBJ1-5|once|TRBV29-1
TGCAGCGTTCGCTGGGATAGCAATCAGCCCCAGCATTTT
CSVRWDSNQPQHF
>TRBD1|TRBJ1-5|-|TRBV2
TGTGCCAGCAGTGGACAGGGAAGGGGAAAGCCCCAGCATTTT
CASSGQGRGKPQHF
>-|TRBJ1-2|-|TRBV10-2
TGCGCCAGCAGTGCTGAGATCTCCTATGGCTACACCTTC
CASSAEISYGYTF
>-|TRBJ1-5|once|TRBV6-1
TGTGCCAGCAGTGAAGAAGGTCAGGGAGGCCAGCCCCAGCATTTT
CASSEEGQGGQPQHF
>-|TRBJ2-7|-|TRBV29-1
TGCAGCGTGGGGACCGGCGAGCAGTACTTC
CSVGTGEQYF
>TRBD1|TRBJ1-2|-|TRBV28
TGTGCCAGCAGTGATGAGGGACAGGGAATATGGCTTACCTTC
CASSDEGQGIWLTF
>-|TRBJ1-5|-|TRBV6-6
TGTGCCAGCCTAGACAGCCGCAATCAGCCCCAGCATTTT
CASLDSRNQPQHF
>TRBD2|TRBJ2-1|-|TRBV7-2
TGTGCCAGCAGCCCGACTAGCGGGACTTACAATGAGCAGTTCTTC
CASSPTSGTYNEQFF
>-|TRBJ2-7|few|TRBV28
TGTGCCAGCAGGAAGACAGGAAGAAGCTCCTACGAGCAGTACTTC
CASRKTGRSSYEQYF
>-|TRBJ1-5|-|TRBV19
TGTGCCAGTAGTATGGGGCCTAGCAATCAGCCCCAGCATTTT
CASSMGPSNQPQHF
>TRBD1|TRBJ2-1|-|TRBV5-1
TGCGCCAGCAGCCTGGGGGACAGGGCCTACAATGAGCAGTTCTTC
CASSLGDRAYNEQFF
>-|TRBJ1-1|-|TRBV2
TGTGCCAGCAGTGAAGAGGTACCGAACACTGAAGCTTTCTTT
CASSEEVPNTEAFF
>-|TRBJ2-6|-|TRBV7-3
TGTGCCAGCAGCCCTACGGGGGAGTCTGGGGCCAACGTCCTGACTTTC
CASSPTGESGANVLTF
>TRBD1|TRBJ1-6|-|TRBV28
TGTGCCAGCAGTTACTCGGGACAGGGCAGGGGTTCACCCCTCCACTTT
CASSYSGQGRGSPLHF
>-|TRBJ1-5|-|TRBV4-2
TGTGCCAGCAGCCAAGAGAGGGACATCGGCAATCAGCCCCAGCATTTT
CASSQERDIGNQPQHF
>-|TRBJ2-7|-|TRBV6-5
TGTGCCAGCAGTCCTCACTACGAGCAGTACTTC
CASSPHYEQYF
>-|TRBJ1-5|once|TRBV28
TGTGCCACCCTGACAGGTTATCAGCCCCAGCATTTT
CATLTGYQPQHF
>-|TRBJ2-1|-|TRBV29-1
TGCAGGGTCAAAAGCGGATACAATGAGCAGTTCTTC
CRVKSGYNEQFF
>-|TRBJ2-3|-|TRBV3-1/TRBV3-2
TGTGCCAGCAGCCTACGACCAGATACGCAGTATTTT
CASSLRPDTQYF
>-|TRBJ1-1|-|TRBV19
TGTGCCAGCAAGTTCCAGGGAAACACTGAAGCTTTCTTT
CASKFQGNTEAFF
>-|TRBJ2-3|-|TRBV28
TGTGCCAGCAGCCTCTGGGGAACTTCCACAGATACGCAGTATTTT
CASSLWGTSTDTQYF
>TRBD1|TRBJ1-2|few|TRBV4-1
TGCGCCAGCAGCCAATTAGGGGGCGCAAATGGCTACACCTTC
CASSQLGGANGYTF
>TRBD1|TRBJ1-1|once|TRBV11-1
TGTGCCAGCAGCTCGTGGGGCGACAGGGTGAACACTGAAGCTTTCTTT
CASSSWGDRVNTEAFF
>TRBD2|TRBJ2-3|-|TRBV27
TGTGCCAGCAGCCCCGGACTAGCGGGAGATACGCAGTATTTT
CASSPGLAGDTQYF
>-|TRBJ1-5|-|TRBV6-5
TGTGCCAGCAGGGGGGCGGGGGTTTCCGGTCAGCCCCAGCATTTT
CASRGAGVSGQPQHF
>-|TRBJ2-5|once|TRBV7-8
TGTGCCAGCAGGGAGGGCAGGGCCGGAGAGACCCAGTACTTC
CASREGRAGETQYF
>-|TRBJ1-5|-|TRBV6-4
TGTGCCAGCAGTGCTCAGCCCCAGCATTTT
CASSAQPQHF
>-|TRBJ1-5|-|TRBV27
TGTGCCAGCAGTTTATATGGGGGCGGGCCCCAGCATTTT
CASSLYGGGPQHF
>-|TRBJ1-6|once|TRBV19
TGTGCCAGTAGCCCCGACAGGACCGGGGGTTCACCCCTCCACTTT
CASSPDRTGGSPLHF
>-|TRBJ1-2|-|TRBV2
TGTGCCAGCTTGACCTCTCAACTGAGCGTGAACTATGGCTACACCTTC
CASLTSQLSVNYGYTF
>TRBD2|TRBJ2-1|-|TRBV30
TGTGCCTGGAGTATTGAAAGGGGAGGGCAGCAGTTCTTC
CAWSIERGGQQFF
>-|TRBJ2-7|-|TRBV3-1/TRBV3-2
TGTGCCAGCAGGGGACCCCCACAGGGCAAGCAGTACTTC
CASRGPPQGKQYF
>-|TRBJ1-5|once|TRBV5-8
TGTGCCAGCAGCTTGGTTCACAGGGTCCTTGGGCCCCAGCATTTT
CASSLVHRVLGPQHF
>-|TRBJ1-2|-|TRBV6-5
TGTGCCAGCCGGGAAAACATCCAAACCTATGGCTACACCTTC
CASRENIQTYGYTF
>TRBD1|TRBJ1-2|-|TRBV6-2/TRBV6-3
TGTGCCAGCAGCACCGACAGGGACTATGGCTACACCTTC
CASSTDRDYGYTF
>-|TRBJ2-7|-|TRBV5-1
TGCGCCAGCAGCTTGGAGGTTTACTCCGCCTACGAGCAGTACTTC
CASSLEVYSAYEQYF
>-|TRBJ1-2|-|TRBV27
TGTGCCAGCAGTCCAGGGACACTCAGTGGCTACACCTTC
CASSPGTLSGYTF
>TRBD2|TRBJ2-3|-|TRBV18
TGTGCCAGCTCACCGCGGGGGGACACAGATACGCAGTATTTT
CASSPRGDTDTQYF